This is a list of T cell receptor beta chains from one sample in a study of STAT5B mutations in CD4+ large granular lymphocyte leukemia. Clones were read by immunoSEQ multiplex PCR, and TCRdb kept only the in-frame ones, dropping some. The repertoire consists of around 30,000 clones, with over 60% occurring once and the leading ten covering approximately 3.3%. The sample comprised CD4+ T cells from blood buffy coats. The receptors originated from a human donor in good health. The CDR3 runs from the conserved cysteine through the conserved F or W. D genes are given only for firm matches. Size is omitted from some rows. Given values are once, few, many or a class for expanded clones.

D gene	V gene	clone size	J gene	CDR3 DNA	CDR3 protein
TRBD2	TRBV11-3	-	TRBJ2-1	TGTGCCAGCAGCTCAAGACTAGCGGACTACAATGAGCAGTTCTTC	CASSSRLADYNEQFF
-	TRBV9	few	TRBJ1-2	TGTGCCAGCAGCGTAGATTTAGGGGGGTTTGGGGATGGCTACACCTTC	CASSVDLGGFGDGYTF
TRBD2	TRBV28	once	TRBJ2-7	TGTGCCAGCAGTTTGACAGCGGGAGCTTACGAGCAGTACTTC	CASSLTAGAYEQYF
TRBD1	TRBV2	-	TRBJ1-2	TGTGCCAGCAGTGAAAGGGACAGCTATGGCTACACCTTC	CASSERDSYGYTF
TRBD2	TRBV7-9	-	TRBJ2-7	TGTGCCAGCAGCAAGAGGACTAGCGGTATCTACGAGCAGTACTTC	CASSKRTSGIYEQYF
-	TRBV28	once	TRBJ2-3	TGTGCCAGCACGGACTCCAGCACAGATACGCAGTATTTT	CASTDSSTDTQYF
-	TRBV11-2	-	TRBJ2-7	TGTGCCAGCAGCTTGGCTACCTACGAGCAGTACTTC	CASSLATYEQYF
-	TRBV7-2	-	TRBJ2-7	TGTGCCAGCAGCTTAACACCCACCTACGAGCAGTACTTC	CASSLTPTYEQYF
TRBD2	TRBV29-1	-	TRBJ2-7	TGCAGCGTTGATTTGGGTGGGGGGGTGGTGTACGAGCAGTACTTC	CSVDLGGGVVYEQYF
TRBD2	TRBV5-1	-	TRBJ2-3	TGCGCCAGCAGCTTGGTGGCTAGCGGGAGGGGAGATACGCAGTATTTT	CASSLVASGRGDTQYF
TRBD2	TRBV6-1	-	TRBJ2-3	TGTGCCAGCAGTGGGAGCGGGAGGGTCACAGATACGCAGTATTTT	CASSGSGRVTDTQYF
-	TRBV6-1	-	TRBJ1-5	TGTGCCAGCAGTGAAGCGTGGGGGGGGTTTAATCAGCCCCAGCATTTT	CASSEAWGGFNQPQHF
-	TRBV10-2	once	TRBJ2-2	TGCGCCAGCAGTGAGTTAGAGAACACCGGGGAGCTGTTTTTT	CASSELENTGELFF
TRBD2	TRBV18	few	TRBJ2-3	TGTGCCAGCTCACCACAGGGCGGGAGAGTTGATACGCAGTATTTT	CASSPQGGRVDTQYF
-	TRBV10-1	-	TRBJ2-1	TGCGCCAGCAGTGAGCTAAGAGTAGCGGTCTGTGAGCAGTTCTTC	CASSELRVAVCEQFF
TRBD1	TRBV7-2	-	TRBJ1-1	TGTGCCAGCAACAAACAGGGGTACCCTGAAGCTTTCTTT	CASNKQGYPEAFF
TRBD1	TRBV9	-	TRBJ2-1	TGTGCCAGCAGCGAACAGGGGTCCCCCTACAATGAGCAGTTCTTC	CASSEQGSPYNEQFF
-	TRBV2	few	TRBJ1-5	TGTGCCAGCAGGGGGTCGTCCCAGCATTTT	CASRGSSQHF
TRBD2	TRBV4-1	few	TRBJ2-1	TGCGCCAGCAGCCAAGTTGGACTAGCGGGAGGGCGGTTTTACAATGAGCAGTTCTTC	CASSQVGLAGGRFYNEQFF
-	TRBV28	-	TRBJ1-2	TGTGCCAGCAGTTCGTCGGGAGGGACGGCCCGTGGCTACACCTTC	CASSSSGGTARGYTF
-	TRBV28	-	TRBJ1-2	TGTGCCAGCAGTTCCACAGGGAGGCAGCCCTATGGCTACACCTTC	CASSSTGRQPYGYTF
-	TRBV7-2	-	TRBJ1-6	TGTGCCAGCAGCTTAAGACAGACCAGCTCCTATAATTCACCCCTCCACTTT	CASSLRQTSSYNSPLHF
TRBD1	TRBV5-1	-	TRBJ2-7	TGCGCCAGCAGACGGGGACAGGCCCCCGAGCAGTACTTC	CASRRGQAPEQYF
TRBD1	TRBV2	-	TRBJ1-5	TGTGCCAGCAGTCCAGACAGGGATCAGCCCCAGCATTTT	CASSPDRDQPQHF